This T cell receptor (beta chain) was sequenced for a study of shared clonotypes between healthy human individuals. Naive-designated CD8 cells lacked CD45RO, were positively enriched for CCR7, and omitted terminally differentiated effector memory CD45RA+ cells. Only Caucasian adults living in Nashville, Tennessee served as donors. Several immunoSEQ plates held equal portions of the genomic DNA taken from each subset. Sequencing was performed with immunoSEQ multiplex PCR; in TCRdb, only in-frame clones are kept and a portion is missing. The sample has a few million clones, roughly 95% seen once. The V and J ends lost 1 base and 1 base respectively, with 8 bases between them. Germline V CDR1 and CDR2: SGHVS, FNYEAQ. The CDR3 is made up of 15 amino acids. Concerning this clone itself: The antigen remains undetermined.

Study-level points and caveats: What limited the represented genetic and exposure-history diversity was the small number of donors. Larger estimated richness was generally seen in naive subsets than in memory subsets.

The chain carries TRBV7-6 and TRBJ1-5; D gene uncertain. The sequenced sample consisted of naive CD8+ T cells from PBMCs. This clonotype originated in a man in his late teens or twenties in good health. Some clones in this sample may be carry-over from other donors' samples. DNA of the CDR3: TGTGCCAGCAGCTTAGACCCGGACAGCAATCAGCCCCAGCATTTT. Its translation: CASSLDPDSNQPQHF. Combining the CDR3 with reference TRBV7-6 and TRBJ1-5 gives the whole variable domain GAGVSQSPRYKVTKRGQDVALRCDPISGHVSLYWYRQALGQGPEFLTYFNYEAQQDKSGLPNDRFSAERPEGSISTLTIQRTEQRDSAMYRCASSLDPDSNQPQHFGDGTRLSIL.